This T cell receptor (beta chain) was retrieved from a study of regulatory T cells in long-lasting Graves disease. Trimming took off 3 bases at V and 2 bases at J, with 8 bases between the two ends. The CDR3 runs 13 residues. Germline V gene sequence: CDR1 LGHDT, CDR2 YNNKEL (reference sequence). This clonotype was picked up a small number of times. Through Arm-PCR of CDR3 regions and iRepertoire HTBI primers, TCR beta libraries were built. TCRdb re-analysed the multiplex PCR reads in MiXCR, keeping a single row per CDR3 protein. The sample records more than 350,000 distinct CDR3 sequences, roughly a fifth being singletons. Time point specified: persistent/refractory GD, antithyroid drugs over 5 years with positive TRAb. Generation of the TCR library employed RNA extracted from PBMCs. As collected, the peripheral blood samples measured 8 to 9 milliliters each and went into EDTA tubes.

The specimen comprised peripheral blood mononuclear cells (PBMCs), sampled when the disease was refractory, from a patient treated with antithyroid drugs. The chain couples TRBV3-1 to TRBJ2-7; D not resolved. This TCR was sampled from a female donor with Graves disease. CDR3 loop: CASSHAGTYEQYF. CDR3 bases: TGTGCCAGCAGCCACGCCGGAACCTACGAGCAGTACTTC.